This TCR beta chain was identified during a study of T cell changes during pregnancy in multiple sclerosis. Looked up from germline, CDR1 is MNHEY and CDR2 is SMNVEV (reference sequence). The CDR3 covers 19 residues. V was pared by 5 bases and J by 1 base, with 13 bases of the junction left unmatched. Repertoires were generated with immunoSEQ multiplex PCR, while TCRdb's copy carries only in-frame clones and drops some. The sample lists fewer than 35,000 clones; about 93% were seen once. The source of this sequence is a female donor with multiple sclerosis, enrolled in a pregnancy study. The genes are TRBV27 and TRBJ2-6; 8 bases are a match to TRBD1. The sequencing used CD4+ T cells from peripheral blood mononuclear cells, collected after pregnancy. CDR3 bases: TGTGCCAGCAGTCCGCTTACAGGGGGGTTTTCATCTGGGGCCAACGTCCTGACTTTC. Its translation is CASSPLTGGFSSGANVLTF.